The TCR beta chain under discussion was sequenced for a study of T cells in narcolepsy. Points from the study as a whole: Autoreactive clone sequences were missing from some blood memory CD4+ repertoires. Comparing one patient's CSF and blood CD4+ clonotypes highlighted HCRT- and TRIB2-specific autoreactive clonotypes.

TCRdb's copy holds only in-frame clones and misses some; the assay was immunoSEQ multiplex PCR. Among tens of thousands of clones listed, over 80% were seen once. The germline CDR1 and CDR2 sequences are SGHRS and YFSETQ. With V trimmed by 4 bases and J by 4 bases, 7 bases remained unmatched. The CDR3 spans 15 residues. About this clone: Its antigen is not identified.

The sequenced sample consisted of memory (CD45RA-) CD4+ T cells from blood. This clonotype originated in a human donor in good health. V is TRBV5-1 and J is TRBJ1-4; 7 bases are shared with TRBD1. For the CDR3, the DNA is TGCGCCAGCAGCGGCGGGACAGTGAGTAATGAAAAACTGTTTTTT. It encodes CASSGGTVSNEKLFF.